The table lists the clone carrying this T cell receptor beta chain with a count of one. Its antigen remains unknown. The CDR3 runs 12 residues. In germline, CDR1 is KGHSH, CDR2 LQKENI. V lost 2 bases to trimming and J lost 7 bases, with 6 bases between them. The entry originates in a study of lymphopenia after photon versus proton radiotherapy. Study-wide results and caveats: A bigger post-nadir fall in TCR diversity correlated inversely with survival time in deceased patients. Relative stability marked proton patients; photon patients lost diversity and naive cells. Only patients who died were analyzed for survival; proton advantage is unproven. Oligoclonal CD8+ Temra expansion after nadir drove photon patients' diversity drop.

Repertoires were generated with immunoSEQ multiplex PCR, while TCRdb's copy carries only in-frame clones and drops some. The data show some 70,000 clones, 85% to 90% seen once. This receptor was identified in a man older than 75 with esophageal cancer. The chain joins TRBV18 to TRBJ2-1; D is unclear. This material consisted of peripheral blood, taken from a patient treated with proton-based radiotherapy. CDR3 nucleotides: TGTGCCAGCTCACCAGGCTGGAATGAGCAGTTCTTC. Amino acid sequence: CASSPGWNEQFF. Looking up the rest from reference TRBV18 and TRBJ2-1 gives the full variable domain: NAGVMQNPRHLVRRRGQEARLRCSPMKGHSHVYWYRQLPEEGLKFMVYLQKENIIDESGMPKERFSAEFPKEGPSILRIQQVVRGDSAAYFCASSPGWNEQFFGPGTRLTVL.